Described below is a single T cell receptor (beta chain) sequence and its context. The sample is drawn from a study of blood T cell repertoires in COVID-19. Study-level information: T cells, B-cell-depleted T cells, or PBMCs supplied cDNA or gDNA.

Germline V gene data show CDR1 as SGHRS and CDR2 as YFSETQ. J lost 3 bases, V lost 4 bases, and 5 bases had no gene match. CDR3 length equals 16 residues. The repertoire was sequenced with immunoSEQ multiplex PCR; TCRdb's copy has only in-frame clones and lacks some. This sample has some 190,000 clones, with 84% found just once. The clonotype originates from a woman under 40 who had been exposed to COVID-19. The chain combines TRBV5-1 with TRBJ1-6, with 9 positions matching TRBD1. Sequencing was done on a sample of PBMCs or T cells enriched from blood (not recorded which). The CDR3: CASSQGQGGYNSPLHF. As DNA, the CDR3 is TGCGCCAGCAGCCAGGGACAGGGCGGCTATAATTCACCCCTCCACTTT.